The 25 T cell receptor beta chains given below trace back to one sample, sequenced in a study of chemoradiotherapy in HPV16-positive cancers. Data came from immunoSEQ multiplex PCR; TCRdb stores just in-frame clones and leaves some out. Of roughly 70,000 clones in the sample, 85% to 90% are singletons; the top ten hold 4.2%. The sample here was blood, taken from a patient who underwent chemoradiotherapy. The origin of the receptors is a human donor with HPV-associated anogenital cancer.

This clone has only one observation. The chain carries TRBV4-2 and TRBJ2-2; D may be TRBD2 (5 bases). The CDR3 length is 16 residues. V lost 4 bases and J lost 2, with 14 bases in between. The germline V gene has CDR1 LGHNA and CDR2 YNFKEQ. The CDR3, as DNA: TGTGCCAGCAGCCTCGCGGCGGACTCAAACACCGGGGAGCTGTTTTTT. It translates to CASSLAADSNTGELFF.

This clone has a handful of counts. The gene calls are TRBV10-1 and TRBJ1-1, with D maybe TRBD1 (5 bases). Trimming pared 2 bases from V and 1 base from J, leaving 5 bases between. Germline loops: CDR1 WNHNN, CDR2 SYGVQD (reference sequence). The CDR3 has 13 residues. CDR3 in amino acids: CASSEQGNTEAFF. The CDR3 coding sequence is TGCGCCAGCAGTGAGCAGGGGAACACTGAAGCTTTCTTT.

The chain uses TRBV2 and TRBJ1-5, with 7 bases lining up with TRBD1. Germline loops: CDR1 SNHLY, CDR2 FYNNEI. V was clipped by 3 bases and J by 5 bases; unmatched bases: 13. The CDR3 consists of 17 residues. CDR3 bases: TGTGCCAGCAGTGAGGAACTGTGGGACAGTAACGATCAGCCCCAGCATTTT. Its protein product is CASSEELWDSNDQPQHF.

DNA for the CDR3: TGTGCCAGCAGTGAACGGGAGGGACGTTCACCCCTCCACTTT. It specifies CASSEREGRSPLHF. The rearrangement joins TRBV27 to TRBJ1-6; a weak D match, TRBD1 (5 bases). The length of the CDR3 is 14 residues. Germline-derived CDR1 and CDR2 are MNHEY and SMNVEV (reference sequence). The V and J ends lost 5 bases and 9 bases respectively, with 14 bases between them.

The chain joins TRBV5-4 to TRBJ2-7; 10 bases line up with TRBD1. With V trimmed by 3 bases and J by 6 bases, 6 bases remained unmatched. Germline V gives CDR1 SGHNT, CDR2 YYREEE (reference sequence). The CDR3 has 14 residues. For the CDR3, the DNA is TGTGCCAGCAGCTCGGGACAGGGGCCCGTCGAGCAGTACTTC. Residues: CASSSGQGPVEQYF.

This chain links TRBV4-2 with TRBJ2-2; D is unresolved. V was clipped by 1 base and J by 5 bases, with 8 bases between them. Germline V CDR1 and CDR2: LGHNA, YNFKEQ. The CDR3 spans 14 residues. The CDR3 reads CASSQVHTTGELFF. As DNA, the CDR3 is TGTGCCAGCAGCCAAGTCCATACTACCGGGGAGCTGTTTTTT.

This chain joins TRBV7-9 and TRBJ1-2; a weak D match, TRBD1 (6 bases). Germline V gene lookup returns CDR1 SEHNR and CDR2 FQNEAQ (reference sequence). V lost 5 bases and J lost 2, with 24 bases in between. The CDR3 spans 18 residues. The CDR3 nucleotides are TGTGCCAGCAGCAAAGATTATCATGGGGGCACAGTCAACTATGGCTACACCTTC. This translates into CASSKDYHGGTVNYGYTF.

The chain carries TRBV7-2 and TRBJ1-2; D is perhaps TRBD1 (5 bases). The CDR3 is 14 amino acids. The germline V gene has CDR1 SGHTA and CDR2 FQGNSA. The ends were cut back, 3 bases at V and 1 base at J, with 9 bases in the middle. As DNA, the CDR3 is TGTGCCAGCAGCTTTCAGGGCAGTAACTATGGCTACACCTTC. The encoded protein is CASSFQGSNYGYTF.

This sequence joins TRBV7-9 and TRBJ2-1, with TRBD2 matching 10 bases. The V gene's germline CDR1 is SEHNR and CDR2 FQNEAQ (reference sequence). This CDR3 comprises 17 residues. The V and J ends lost 5 bases and 7 bases, in that order; junction bases with no gene match: 14. The CDR3, as DNA: TGTGCCAGCAGCCCCCTCCCAGGGCAGCGGGGGGGTAATGAGCAGTTCTTC. Protein product: CASSPLPGQRGGNEQFF.

The V call is TRBV6-1, the J call TRBJ2-3; D is unclear. This CDR3 has 15 amino acids. From germline, CDR1 is MNHNS and CDR2 SASEGT. Trimming shortened V by 2 bases and J by 0 bases, and 9 bases separated the two germline ends. In nucleotides, the CDR3 is TGTGCCAGCAGTGAAATTGGCGGAAGCACAGATACGCAGTATTTT. As protein: CASSEIGGSTDTQYF.

The CDR3 reads CASSQEKDGQETQYF. The CDR3 nucleotides read TGCGCCAGCAGCCAAGAAAAGGACGGACAAGAGACCCAGTACTTC. The chain combines TRBV4-1 with TRBJ2-5; D is undetermined. This CDR3 spans 15 amino acids. The germline gives CDR1 MGHRA, CDR2 YSYEKL. Trimming removed 0 bases at V and 2 bases at J, with 10 bases between.

V and J are TRBV29-1 and TRBJ2-1; 7 bases match TRBD2. This CDR3 contains 18 residues. The J segment lost 7 bases and the V segment lost 6 bases, leaving 24 bases of the junction unmatched. Germline V lookup: CDR1 SQVTM, CDR2 ANQGSEA. CDR3 coding DNA: TGCAGCGTGGAGGGACTTTTAAGGAAGACTAGCTTTGGGAATGAGCAGTTCTTC. Its translation: CSVEGLLRKTSFGNEQFF.

The V gene is TRBV13, the J gene TRBJ1-2, with TRBD1 identical over 7 bases. The V gene's germline CDR1 is PRHDT and CDR2 FYEKMQ (reference sequence). V trimming: 6 bases; J trimming: 4 bases; junction bases outside the gene matches: 8. The CDR3 contains 14 residues. CDR3 DNA: TGTGCCAGCAGGCGCTTGGGGACAGCCTATGGCTACACCTTC. This encodes CASRRLGTAYGYTF.

This clone has only a few counts. The chain carries TRBV28 and TRBJ1-2; 12 bases agree with TRBD1. This CDR3 comprises 15 residues. The trim removed 4 bases at V and 6 bases at J, leaving 6 bases unmatched. CDR1 and CDR2 (germline): MDHEN, SYDVKM. CDR3 sequence: CASSSPGTGGHGYTF. CDR3 coding DNA: TGTGCCAGCAGTTCCCCCGGGACAGGGGGCCATGGCTACACCTTC.

V is TRBV7-3 and J is TRBJ2-2; tentatively, D is TRBD2 (6 bases). Trimming took off 6 bases at V and 5 bases at J, with 10 bases between the two ends. The CDR3 is 13 amino acids. Per the germline V gene, CDR1 is SGHTA and CDR2 is FQGTGA. This CDR3 reads CASSPGGTGELFF. The DNA for the CDR3 is TGTGCCAGCAGTCCCGGGGGAACCGGGGAGCTGTTTTTT.

The rearrangement joins TRBV6-5 to TRBJ1-1; no clear D gene. Germline CDR1 and CDR2: MNHEY and SVGAGI. The V end was cut by 6 bases, the J end by 3 bases, with 11 bases between. CDR3 length equals 13 residues. The CDR3 nucleotides are TGTGCCAGCAGAGAGAATGGGGACACTGAAGCTTTCTTT. Translating gives CASRENGDTEAFF.

The chain combines TRBV5-1 with TRBJ2-1; D remains unclear. This CDR3 is 11 amino acids long. CDR1 is SGHRS and CDR2 is YFSETQ in the germline V gene. V shed 4 bases and J shed 10 bases, with 9 bases lying between them. The CDR3 spells CASSLEREQFF. CDR3 bases: TGCGCCAGCAGCCTGGAACGGGAGCAGTTCTTC.

V usage is TRBV4-1 and J usage is TRBJ2-1, with D hard to call. The V end was cut by 1 base, the J end by 0 bases, with 7 bases between. CDR3 length: 15 residues. Germline V gives CDR1 MGHRA, CDR2 YSYEKL. The CDR3 is CASSQGRSSYNEQFF. The CDR3 DNA follows: TGCGCCAGCAGCCAAGGACGGAGCTCCTACAATGAGCAGTTCTTC.

The chain carries TRBV7-9 and TRBJ1-3; 7 bases fit TRBD1. Germline V gene data show CDR1 as SEHNR and CDR2 as FQNEAQ (reference sequence). The CDR3 spans 17 residues. V lost 4 bases, J lost 1 base, and 10 bases stayed unmatched. The CDR3 loop reads CASSSIPGQSSGNTIYF. The CDR3 DNA follows: TGTGCCAGCAGCTCAATACCGGGACAGAGTTCTGGAAACACCATATATTTT.

The rearrangement uses TRBV12-5 and TRBJ1-6; perhaps TRBD1 as D (5 bases). V was trimmed by 7 bases and J by 9 bases, leaving 16 bases between them. Per germline, CDR1 LGHNT and CDR2 FRNRAP. This CDR3 contains 14 residues. The CDR3 nucleotides read TGTGCTAGTGCCCAGGGAGGGAGAGGTTCACCCCTCCACTTT. This encodes CASAQGGRGSPLHF.

The V and J genes are TRBV27 and TRBJ1-4; 8 bases align to TRBD1. The CDR3 has 15 residues. V shed 5 bases and J 6 bases; nucleotides not matched to a gene: 8. Per the germline V gene, CDR1 is MNHEY and CDR2 is SMNVEV (reference sequence). The CDR3 sequence is CASSTGQGWDEKLFF. In nucleotides, the CDR3 is TGTGCCAGCAGTACAGGACAGGGTTGGGATGAAAAACTGTTTTTT. Full variable domain (missing parts from reference TRBV27 and TRBJ1-4): EAQVTQNPRYLITVTGKKLTVTCSQNMNHEYMSWYRQDPGLGLRQIYYSMNVEVTDKGDVPEGYKVSRKEKRNFPLILESPSPNQTSLYFCASSTGQGWDEKLFFGSGTQLSVL.

DNA of the CDR3: TGTGCCAGTAGTATCCCGGGACGTAATCAGCCCCAGCATTTT. It codes for CASSIPGRNQPQHF. The chain recombines TRBV19 with TRBJ1-5, with D perhaps TRBD1 (5 bases). The CDR3 length is 14 residues. V lost 3 bases to trimming and J lost 4 bases, with 10 bases between them. CDR1 is LNHDA and CDR2 is SQIVND in the germline V gene (reference sequence).

The chain recombines TRBV19 with TRBJ1-6; D might be TRBD1 (5 bases). The CDR3 contains 18 residues. V lost 3 bases, J lost 0 bases, and 15 bases lay in between. The germline V gene encodes CDR1 LNHDA and CDR2 SQIVND (reference sequence). The CDR3 loop is CASSMFLDTRSYNSPLHF. CDR3 DNA sequence: TGTGCCAGTAGTATGTTCCTGGACACCCGCTCCTATAATTCACCCCTCCACTTT. Complete variable domain (other parts from reference TRBV19 and TRBJ1-6): DGGITQSPKYLFRKEGQNVTLSCEQNLNHDAMYWYRQDPGQGLRLIYYSQIVNDFQKGDIAEGYSVSREKKESFPLTVTSAQKNPTAFYLCASSMFLDTRSYNSPLHFGNGTRLTVT.

The V and J genes are TRBV18 and TRBJ2-7; the match to TRBD1 covers 10 bases. CDR1 and CDR2 from the germline V gene are KGHSH and LQKENI. With V trimmed by 4 bases and J by 1 base, 7 bases remained unmatched. The CDR3 contains 16 residues. CDR3 nucleotides: TGTGCCAGCTCACAAACCCCGGGACAGGGGTCCTACGAGCAGTACTTC. Amino acid sequence: CASSQTPGQGSYEQYF.

Here the CDR3 DNA reads TGTGCCAGCAGCCAAGCTTTCGCTCCTAACTATGGCTACACCTTC. Protein product: CASSQAFAPNYGYTF. The genes are TRBV4-2 and TRBJ1-2; D uncertain. This CDR3 spans 15 amino acids. V was shortened by 1 base and J by 0 bases, with 9 bases between the two germline ends. CDR1 LGHNA and CDR2 YNFKEQ come from the germline V gene.